Listed below are T cell receptor beta chains from one sample, sequenced in a study of OX40 agonist ivuxolimab in advanced cancers. TCRdb keeps only in-frame clones here, not all; method: immunoSEQ multiplex PCR. The sample has tens of thousands of clones, more than 70% seen once. The sample consisted of CD4+ or CD8+ T cells sorted from blood, taken in a trial of the OX40 agonist ivuxolimab. These TCRs come from an adult with an advanced solid tumor such as melanoma, head and neck, liver or kidney cancer. Each CDR3 is given with its conserved first and last residue. D genes are given only for firm matches. The size of a clone is reported for some rows only, either as once, few or many, or as a class for expanded clones.

cdr3_aa,cdr3_nt,d_call,j_call,clone_size,v_call
CSSSPGGTETQYF,TGCAGCTCCTCCCCAGGGGGCACGGAGACCCAGTACTTC,TRBD1,TRBJ2-5,.,TRBV29-1
CASSLLAGARQETQYF,TGTGCCAGCAGTTTACTAGCGGGGGCCCGGCAAGAGACCCAGTACTTC,TRBD2,TRBJ2-5,.,TRBV27
CASSLRQSGEKLFF,TGTGCCAGCAGCTTGAGACAGTCCGGTGAAAAACTGTTTTTT,.,TRBJ1-4,.,TRBV5-8
CASSLGPTSGGQFF,TGTGCCAGCAGCTTAGGTCCCACTAGCGGGGGACAGTTCTTC,TRBD2,TRBJ2-1,once,TRBV11-3
CASSPEGTIVREQFF,TGTGCCAGCAGCCCAGAGGGGACTATTGTCCGTGAGCAGTTCTTC,TRBD2,TRBJ2-1,.,TRBV7-2
CAISESSDNQPQHF,TGTGCCATCAGTGAGTCTTCAGATAATCAGCCCCAGCATTTT,.,TRBJ1-5,once,TRBV10-3
CASSPEYGTGIYEQYF,TGTGCCAGCAGCCCCGAATACGGGACAGGGATCTACGAGCAGTACTTC,TRBD1,TRBJ2-7,.,TRBV7-8
CASSHHRGQDNEQFF,TGTGCCAGCAGTCACCACAGGGGCCAAGACAATGAGCAGTTCTTC,TRBD1,TRBJ2-1,.,TRBV11-3
CASSLNSNTEAFF,TGTGCCAGCAGCTTAAACTCGAACACTGAAGCTTTCTTT,.,TRBJ1-1,.,TRBV7-3
CASSEGSGRYEQYF,TGTGCCAGCAGCGAAGGTAGCGGGAGATACGAGCAGTACTTC,TRBD2,TRBJ2-7,once,TRBV9
CASSPGTKGSGETQYF,TGTGCCAGCTCACCAGGAACAAAGGGTTCGGGGGAGACCCAGTACTTC,.,TRBJ2-5,.,TRBV18
CASSLSGRSLRFGEQFF,TGCGCCAGCAGCTTAAGCGGGAGATCTCTAAGGTTTGGTGAGCAGTTCTTC,TRBD2,TRBJ2-1,.,TRBV5-1
CASSLTGGISYEQYF,TGTGCCAGCAGCTTAACCGGGGGGATCTCCTACGAGCAGTACTTC,TRBD2,TRBJ2-7,once,TRBV7-3
CASSLAKGLAVPLTDTQYF,TGTGCCAGCAGCTTAGCCAAGGGACTAGCGGTCCCTCTCACAGATACGCAGTATTTT,TRBD2,TRBJ2-3,.,TRBV7-2
CASSTGTGGLYEQYF,TGTGCCAGTAGTACCGGGACAGGGGGGCTCTACGAGCAGTACTTC,TRBD1,TRBJ2-7,.,TRBV19
CASKGPQETQYF,TGTGCCAGCAAGGGACCACAAGAGACCCAGTACTTC,.,TRBJ2-5,.,TRBV6-6
CSASTSYEQYF,TGCAGTGCTAGTACCTCCTACGAGCAGTACTTC,.,TRBJ2-7,.,TRBV20-1
CASSPPSASSYNSPLHF,TGTGCCAGCTCACCACCGAGCGCGAGCTCCTATAATTCACCCCTCCACTTT,.,TRBJ1-6,.,TRBV18
CASREIKETQYF,TGTGCCAGCAGAGAGATTAAGGAGACCCAGTACTTC,.,TRBJ2-5,.,TRBV2
CASSLRDRGTGELFF,TGCGCCAGCAGCTTGCGGGACAGGGGAACCGGGGAGCTGTTTTTT,TRBD1,TRBJ2-2,.,TRBV5-1
CASSLGGQRQYF,TGTGCCAGCAGCTTGGGGGGACAGAGGCAATACTTC,TRBD1,TRBJ2-4,once,TRBV5-6
CASSVRTGDSPLHF,TGTGCCAGCAGTGTTAGGACAGGGGATTCACCCCTCCACTTT,TRBD1,TRBJ1-6,.,TRBV2
CASSFDPNMADTQYF,TGCGCCAGCAGCTTCGATCCAAATATGGCAGATACGCAGTATTTT,.,TRBJ2-3,.,TRBV5-1
CASSQETGGRDGYTF,TGTGCCAGCAGCCAAGAGACAGGGGGCAGAGATGGCTACACCTTC,TRBD1,TRBJ1-2,few,TRBV4-2
CASRPGTGSYGYTF,TGTGCCAGCAGGCCCGGGACAGGGTCCTATGGCTACACCTTC,TRBD1,TRBJ1-2,.,TRBV6-4
CASSLGRELSDTQYF,TGTGCCAGCAGTTTAGGGCGGGAGCTGTCAGATACGCAGTATTTT,TRBD2,TRBJ2-3,once,TRBV27
CASSPISGTDTQYF,TGTGCCAGCTCACCCATATCTGGCACAGATACGCAGTATTTT,.,TRBJ2-3,.,TRBV18
CASTTGASNEQFF,TGTGCCAGCACCACAGGGGCCAGCAATGAGCAGTTCTTC,TRBD1,TRBJ2-1,.,TRBV28
CASSSARGSSRYEQYF,TGTGCCAGCAGCTCCGCTAGGGGCTCGTCACGATACGAGCAGTACTTC,.,TRBJ2-7,.,TRBV7-9
CASSGGVGSYNEQFF,TGTGCCAGCTCAGGCGGGGTGGGATCCTACAATGAGCAGTTCTTC,.,TRBJ2-1,.,TRBV18
CAISESGLVGETQYF,TGTGCCATCAGTGAGTCGGGACTAGTGGGAGAGACCCAGTACTTC,TRBD2,TRBJ2-5,few,TRBV10-3
CASSQTGGASYEQYF,TGTGCCAGCAGCCAAACGGGGGGGGCCTCCTACGAGCAGTACTTC,TRBD2,TRBJ2-7,.,TRBV11-2